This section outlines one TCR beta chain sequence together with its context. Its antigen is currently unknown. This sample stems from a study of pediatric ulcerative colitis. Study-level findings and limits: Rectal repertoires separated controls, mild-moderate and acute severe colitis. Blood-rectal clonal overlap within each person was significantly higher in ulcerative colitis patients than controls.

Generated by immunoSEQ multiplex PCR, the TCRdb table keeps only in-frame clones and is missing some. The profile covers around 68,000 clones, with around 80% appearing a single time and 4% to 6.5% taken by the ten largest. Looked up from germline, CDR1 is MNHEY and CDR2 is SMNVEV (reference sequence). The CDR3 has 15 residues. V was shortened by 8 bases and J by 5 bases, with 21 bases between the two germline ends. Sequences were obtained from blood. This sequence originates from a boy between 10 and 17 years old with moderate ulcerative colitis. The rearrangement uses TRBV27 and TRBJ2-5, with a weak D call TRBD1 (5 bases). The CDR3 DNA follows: TGTGCCAGCCTGGAAGCAGGACACGTAGCTGAGACCCAGTACTTC. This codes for CASLEAGHVAETQYF.